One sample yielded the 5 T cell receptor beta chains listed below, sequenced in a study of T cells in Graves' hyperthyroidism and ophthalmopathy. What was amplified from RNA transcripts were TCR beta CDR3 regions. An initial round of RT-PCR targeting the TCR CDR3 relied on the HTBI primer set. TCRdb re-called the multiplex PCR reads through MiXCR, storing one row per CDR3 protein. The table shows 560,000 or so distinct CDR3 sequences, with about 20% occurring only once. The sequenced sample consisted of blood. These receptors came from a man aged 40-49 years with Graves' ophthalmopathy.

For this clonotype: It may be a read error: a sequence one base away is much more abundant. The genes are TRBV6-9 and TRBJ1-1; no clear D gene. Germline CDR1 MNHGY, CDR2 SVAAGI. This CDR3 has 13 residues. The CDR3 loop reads CASSSDMGTEASF. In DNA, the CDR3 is TGTGCCAGCAGTTCAGACATGGGCACTGAAGCTTCCTTT.

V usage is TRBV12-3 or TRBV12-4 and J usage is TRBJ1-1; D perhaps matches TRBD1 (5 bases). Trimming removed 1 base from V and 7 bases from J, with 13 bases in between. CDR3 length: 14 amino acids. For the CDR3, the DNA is TGTGCCAGCAGTTTAGGGAGACAGATAGATGAAGCTTTCTTT. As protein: CASSLGRQIDEAFF.

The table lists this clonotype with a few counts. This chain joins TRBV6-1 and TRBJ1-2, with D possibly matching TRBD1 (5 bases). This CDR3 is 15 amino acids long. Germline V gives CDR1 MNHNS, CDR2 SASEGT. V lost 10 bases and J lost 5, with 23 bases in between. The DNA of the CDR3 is TGTGCCACCAAGAGGCTCCGGGACTCCCATTATGGCTACACCTTC. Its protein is CATKRLRDSHYGYTF.

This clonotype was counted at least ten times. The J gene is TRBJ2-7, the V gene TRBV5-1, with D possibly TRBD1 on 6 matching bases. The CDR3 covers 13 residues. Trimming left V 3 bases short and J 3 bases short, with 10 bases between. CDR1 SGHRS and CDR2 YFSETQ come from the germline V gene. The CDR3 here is CASSWAGVYEQYF. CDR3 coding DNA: TGCGCCAGCAGCTGGGCAGGGGTCTACGAGCAGTACTTC.

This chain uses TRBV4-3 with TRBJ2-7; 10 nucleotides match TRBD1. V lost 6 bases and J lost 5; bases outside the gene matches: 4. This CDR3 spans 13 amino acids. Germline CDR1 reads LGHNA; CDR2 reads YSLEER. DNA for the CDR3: TGCGCCAGCAGAACCGGGACAGGGGACGAGCAGTACTTC. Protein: CASRTGTGDEQYF.